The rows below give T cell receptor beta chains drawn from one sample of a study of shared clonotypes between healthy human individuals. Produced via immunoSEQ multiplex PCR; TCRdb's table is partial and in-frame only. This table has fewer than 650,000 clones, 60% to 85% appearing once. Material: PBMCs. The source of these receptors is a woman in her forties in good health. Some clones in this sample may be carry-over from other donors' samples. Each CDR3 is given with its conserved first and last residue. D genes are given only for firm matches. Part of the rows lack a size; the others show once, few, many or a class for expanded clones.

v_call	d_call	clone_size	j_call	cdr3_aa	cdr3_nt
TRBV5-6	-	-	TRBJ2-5	CASSLASVQETQYF	TGTGCCAGCAGCTTGGCGTCAGTCCAAGAGACCCAGTACTTC
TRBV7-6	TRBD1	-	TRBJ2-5	CASSLDRGETQYF	TGTGCCAGCAGCTTAGACAGGGGGGAGACCCAGTACTTC
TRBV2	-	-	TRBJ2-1	CASKQWLDEQFF	TGTGCCAGCAAGCAGTGGTTGGATGAGCAGTTCTTC
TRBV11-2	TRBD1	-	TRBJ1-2	CASTPDRGASGYTF	TGTGCCAGCACACCCGACAGGGGGGCTAGCGGCTACACCTTC
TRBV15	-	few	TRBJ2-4	CATSSAGSGKNIQYF	TGTGCCACCAGCAGTGCCGGGAGTGGCAAAAACATTCAGTACTTC
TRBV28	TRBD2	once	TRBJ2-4	CASSSPGLAARNIQYF	TGTGCCAGCAGTTCTCCGGGACTAGCTGCGAGAAACATTCAGTACTTC
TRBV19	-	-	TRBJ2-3	CASSIGWRTSTDTQYF	TGTGCCAGTAGTATAGGCTGGCGGACAAGCACAGATACGCAGTATTTT
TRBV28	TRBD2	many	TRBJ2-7	CASSLRTSGIYEQYF	TGTGCCAGCAGTTTGAGGACTAGCGGGATTTACGAGCAGTACTTC
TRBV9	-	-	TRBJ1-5	CASSVDDASNQPQHF	TGTGCCAGCAGCGTAGATGATGCTAGCAATCAGCCCCAGCATTTT
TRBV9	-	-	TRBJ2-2	CASSVIANTGELFF	TGTGCCAGCAGCGTAATAGCGAACACCGGGGAGCTGTTTTTT
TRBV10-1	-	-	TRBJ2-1	CASRDNEQFF	TGCGCCTCCAGGGATAATGAGCAGTTCTTC
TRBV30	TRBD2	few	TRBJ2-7	CAWSGAGWAEQYF	TGTGCCTGGAGTGGAGCGGGATGGGCCGAGCAGTACTTC
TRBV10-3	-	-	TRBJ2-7	CAISDGAGGNHEQYF	TGTGCCATCAGTGACGGGGCAGGGGGGAACCACGAGCAGTACTTC
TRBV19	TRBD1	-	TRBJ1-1	CASRRQGWSSTEAFF	TGTGCCAGTAGACGACAGGGTTGGTCGTCCACTGAAGCTTTCTTT
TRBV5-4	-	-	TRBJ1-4	CASSRPGTQLFF	TGTGCCAGCAGCCGCCCAGGGACGCAACTGTTTTTT
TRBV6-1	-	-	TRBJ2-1	CASSEGAGDYNEQFF	TGTGCCAGCAGTGAAGGAGCTGGAGACTACAATGAGCAGTTCTTC
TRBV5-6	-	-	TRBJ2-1	CASSFLGGFDEQFF	TGTGCCAGCAGCTTTTTGGGTGGGTTTGATGAGCAGTTCTTC
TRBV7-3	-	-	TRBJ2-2	CASSSNPNSGELFF	TGTGCCAGCAGCTCGAATCCCAATAGCGGGGAGCTGTTTTTT
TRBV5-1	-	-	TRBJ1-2	CASSLRDYGYTF	TGCGCCAGCAGCTTGAGGGACTATGGCTACACCTTC
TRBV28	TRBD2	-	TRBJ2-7	CASRPGLAGEQYF	TGTGCCAGCAGACCGGGACTAGCGGGCGAGCAGTACTTC
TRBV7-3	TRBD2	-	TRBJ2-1	CASSPTSGTHNEQFF	TGTGCCAGCAGCCCGACTAGCGGGACTCACAATGAGCAGTTCTTC
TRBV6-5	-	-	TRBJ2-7	CASSYGPSSTYEQYF	TGTGCCAGCAGTTACGGGCCTTCCTCCACCTACGAGCAGTACTTC
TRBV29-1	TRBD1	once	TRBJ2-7	CSVLRGNEQYF	TGCAGCGTCCTCAGGGGGAACGAGCAGTACTTC
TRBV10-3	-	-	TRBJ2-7	CATSSQVGEQYF	TGTGCCACATCGTCCCAGGTAGGGGAGCAGTACTTC
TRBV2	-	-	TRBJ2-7	CASSGEASEQYF	TGTGCCAGCAGTGGGGAGGCCTCCGAGCAGTACTTC